The clone carrying this T cell receptor beta chain has at least ten counts. Its specificity is not known. The record originates from a study of T-cell memory formation after mild COVID-19. The overall study: Largely, the TCR clusters proved donor specific. Findings and limits, study-wide: Most CD4+ clones that shrank were in CM and EM, while CD8+ ones turned up in EMRA.

TCRdb redid the calling of the 5' RACE reads with MiXCR, one entry per CDR3 protein. This table has 40,000 or so distinct CDR3 sequences, 6.6% appearing once. This CDR3 comprises 13 residues. Germline CDR1 is DFQATT and CDR2 is SNEGSKA (reference sequence). The V gene lost 3 bases and the J gene lost 7 bases, with 15 bases spanning the gap. Sequenced: PBMCs or a T cell subset sorted from them (not recorded which). The clonotype was recovered from an adult who had mild COVID-19 (a few samples of this study predate the infection). Cell type and time point are not known. V is TRBV20-1 and J is TRBJ2-5; possible D gene TRBD2, 5 bases. Here the CDR3 reads CSASPTRFGTQYF. The CDR3 nucleotides read TGCAGTGCTAGCCCTACTAGATTCGGGACCCAGTACTTC.